This TCR beta chain was profiled in a study of T cell responses to AZD1222 COVID-19 vaccine. The study, taken as a whole, reports: Samples come after the peak T cell response, not at day 14.

This table comes from immunoSEQ multiplex PCR, and its TCRdb copy is limited to in-frame clones, with some not included. Of about 180,000 clones listed, around 89% were seen once; the top ten hold 25% to 30%. The CDR3 length is 12 residues. As regards this clone: Antigen: not known. One end of the junction is discordant with germline, which a read error may explain.

This rearrangement joins TRBV12-3 or TRBV12-4 to TRBJ2-2; D perhaps matches TRBD2 (5 bases). The sample here was peripheral blood, taken 28 days after the second AZD1222 dose. This TCR was recovered from an adult who received the AZD1222 COVID-19 vaccine. In DNA form, the CDR3 reads TGTGCCAGCAGCTTAGCGCCCGGGGAGCTGTTTTTT. As protein: CASSLAPGELFF.